This TCR beta chain was identified in a study of T cells in Graves' hyperthyroidism and ophthalmopathy. The investigators amplified TCR beta CDR3 regions from RNA transcripts. The HTBI primer set drove a first-round RT-PCR of the TCR CDR3. Each CDR3 protein gets one entry after TCRdb re-called the multiplex PCR reads with MiXCR. The table lists about 740,000 distinct CDR3 sequences, around 15% of them singletons, with 9.5% to 13% in the top ten. V was shortened by 3 bases and J by 0 bases, with 9 bases between the two germline ends. The CDR3 consists of 15 residues. The germline V gene has CDR1 KGHSH and CDR2 LQKENI.

The sequencing input was blood. This TCR was recovered from a young woman with Graves' hyperthyroidism. This sequence joins TRBV18 and TRBJ2-1; D is unresolved. CDR3 DNA: TGTGCCAGCTCACCTCTACAAAGCTCCTACAATGAGCAGTTCTTC. It translates to CASSPLQSSYNEQFF.